Below are 28 T cell receptor beta chains sequenced from a single sample in a study of technical replicates of blood from several donors. The table came from immunoSEQ multiplex PCR; TCRdb's copy has only in-frame clones and leaves some out. Of 45,000 to 60,000 clones listed, 90% to 96% are singletons. The sequenced sample was T cells isolated from PBMCs. The receptors were gathered from a human donor in good health.

The chain couples TRBV28 to TRBJ1-4, with TRBD1 matching over 10 bases. The CDR3 spans 16 residues. Germline loops: CDR1 MDHEN, CDR2 SYDVKM. V lost 2 bases to trimming and J lost 8 bases; unmatched junction nucleotides: 8. The CDR3 sequence: CASSLGGGTGDEKLFF. Here the CDR3 DNA reads TGTGCCAGCAGTTTAGGTGGCGGGACAGGGGACGAAAAACTGTTTTTT. Variable domain in full (rest from reference TRBV28 and TRBJ1-4): DVKVTQSSRYLVKRTGEKVFLECVQDMDHENMFWYRQDPGLGLRLIYFSYDVKMKEKGDIPEGYSVSREKKERFSLILESASTNQTSMYLCASSLGGGTGDEKLFFGSGTQLSVL.

This chain links TRBV4-2 with TRBJ2-5, with D maybe TRBD2 (5 bases). The CDR3 extends over 13 amino acids. The germline V gene encodes CDR1 LGHNA and CDR2 YNFKEQ. Trimming removed 1 base from V and 4 bases from J, with 7 bases in between. CDR3 protein: CASSQVAGETQYF. As DNA, the CDR3 is TGTGCCAGCAGCCAAGTTGCGGGAGAGACCCAGTACTTC.

V is TRBV21-1 and J is TRBJ1-5. TRBV21-1 has pseudogene status. This CDR3 comprises 14 residues. The CDR3 nucleotides are TGTGCCAGCAGCAAAGCGAGGAGCAATCAGCCCCAGCATTTT. Translating it yields CASSKARSNQPQHF.

V is TRBV13 and J is TRBJ2-5; no reliable D call. CDR3 length: 14 amino acids. Per germline, CDR1 PRHDT and CDR2 FYEKMQ (reference sequence). The ends were cut back, 1 base at V and 4 bases at J, with 10 bases in the middle. In DNA, the CDR3 is TGTGCCAGCAGCTTAGAGTTAGCCCCAGAGACCCAGTACTTC. It yields the protein CASSLELAPETQYF.

This sequence joins TRBV11-2 and TRBJ1-1, with D perhaps matching TRBD1 (5 bases). The CDR3 is made up of 19 amino acids. CDR1 is SGHAT, CDR2 FQNNGV, per germline. The V gene lost 8 bases and the J gene lost 1 base, with 29 bases spanning the gap. The CDR3 spells CASALPLLQDGFGNTEAFF. CDR3 sequence (DNA): TGTGCCAGCGCCCTTCCTCTCTTACAGGACGGGTTTGGGAACACTGAAGCTTTCTTT.

This sequence joins TRBV11-3 and TRBJ2-5, with TRBD1 as a possible D gene (5 bases). The V gene lost 4 bases and the J gene lost 0 bases, with 9 bases spanning the gap. This CDR3 has 14 amino acids. The V gene's germline CDR1 is SGHNT and CDR2 YENEEA. The CDR3 loop reads CASSSRQNQETQYF. The CDR3 coding sequence is TGTGCCAGCAGCTCCCGACAGAACCAAGAGACCCAGTACTTC.

The chain uses TRBV27 and TRBJ2-7, with TRBD1 as a possible D gene (6 bases). Germline assignment: CDR1 MNHEY and CDR2 SMNVEV (reference sequence). The CDR3 runs to 12 residues. The V gene lost 6 bases and the J gene lost 1 base, with 7 bases spanning the gap. CDR3: CASRGHSYEQYF. The CDR3 region has the DNA TGTGCCAGCAGGGGACATTCCTACGAGCAGTACTTC.

The CDR3 is CASSQLLAGEQETQYF. In DNA, the CDR3 is TGCGCCAGCAGCCAGTTACTAGCGGGAGAACAAGAGACCCAGTACTTC. The chain recombines TRBV4-1 with TRBJ2-5; 11 positions match TRBD2. Losses at the gene ends were 3 bases for V and 2 bases for J; bases not matched to a gene: 5. CDR1 and CDR2 (germline): MGHRA, YSYEKL. The CDR3 spans 16 residues.

This clone has only a few counts. V gene TRBV30 combines with J gene TRBJ1-2; possible D gene TRBD1, 6 bases. The CDR3 contains 13 residues. The V gene's germline CDR1 is GTSNPN and CDR2 SVGIG (reference sequence). Trimming shortened V by 3 bases and J by 4 bases, and 12 bases separated the two germline ends. The DNA of the CDR3 is TGTGCCTGGAGGTCAGAGACAGGCTATGGCTACACCTTC. This sequence encodes CAWRSETGYGYTF.

The rearrangement joins TRBV19 to TRBJ2-3, with D possibly being TRBD2 (6 bases). The CDR3 is 14 amino acids. Per the germline V gene, CDR1 is LNHDA and CDR2 is SQIVND (reference sequence). V was pared by 11 bases and J by 1 base, with 16 bases between. The CDR3, as DNA: TGTGCCTGTGCCTTAAGGGAGGGCACAGATACGCAGTATTTT. Its translation is CACALREGTDTQYF.

This clone was counted a few times. The chain carries TRBV5-4 and TRBJ1-1; 7 nucleotides line up with TRBD1. The ends lost 4 bases at V and 1 base at J; junction bases unmatched: 7. Per germline, CDR1 SGHNT and CDR2 YYREEE (reference sequence). CDR3 length equals 15 residues. CDR3 protein: CASSEYDRENTEAFF. Here the CDR3 DNA reads TGTGCCAGCAGCGAGTACGACAGGGAGAACACTGAAGCTTTCTTT.

CDR3 bases: TGTGCCAGCAGTGACCTCAGGGGGAGATATGGCTACACCTTC. It yields the protein CASSDLRGRYGYTF. The V gene is TRBV9, the J gene TRBJ1-2; 7 bases line up with TRBD1. Germline lookup yields CDR1 SGDLS and CDR2 YYNGEE. With 5 bases clipped from V and 5 bases from J, the junction kept 9 bases outside the gene matches. This CDR3 region has 14 residues.

The V call is TRBV7-9, the J call TRBJ2-7; 10 bases agree with TRBD1. Germline V gene sequence: CDR1 SEHNR, CDR2 FQNEAQ (reference sequence). The CDR3 runs to 16 residues. After removal of 5 bases from V and 2 bases from J, the junction contained 9 bases not matched to a gene. The CDR3 protein is CASSLGWDRGTYEQYF. CDR3 bases: TGTGCCAGCAGCCTGGGTTGGGACAGGGGCACCTACGAGCAGTACTTC.

This chain links TRBV30 with TRBJ1-2; no definite D call. The germline V and J ends were trimmed by 1 base and 4 bases, with 10 bases remaining between them. The CDR3 spans 13 residues. Per the germline V gene, CDR1 is GTSNPN and CDR2 is SVGIG (reference sequence). The DNA for the CDR3 is TGTGCCTGGAGTGCGGGTCAGTTCTATGGCTACACCTTC. It codes for CAWSAGQFYGYTF.

The V call is TRBV7-9, the J call TRBJ2-2, with TRBD1 as a possible D gene (6 bases). The V end was cut by 4 bases, the J end by 0 bases, with 21 bases between. CDR3 length: 19 residues. Germline V gene data show CDR1 as SEHNR and CDR2 as FQNEAQ (reference sequence). The CDR3 reads CASSYIYPPGHPNTGELFF. For the CDR3, the DNA is TGTGCCAGCAGCTATATTTACCCGCCGGGACACCCGAACACCGGGGAGCTGTTTTTT.

This clone turned up a few times. The rearrangement uses TRBV25-1 and TRBJ2-3, with 9 bases matching TRBD2. This CDR3 is built from 15 residues. Germline CDR1 MGHDK, CDR2 SYGVNS. With 5 bases clipped from V and 2 bases from J, the junction kept 5 bases outside the gene matches. CDR3 residues: CASSPPSGITDTQYF. DNA of the CDR3: TGTGCCAGCAGTCCCCCTAGCGGGATCACAGATACGCAGTATTTT. Full variable domain (remainder filled in from reference TRBV25-1 and TRBJ2-3): EADIYQTPRYLVIGTGKKITLECSQTMGHDKMYWYQQDPGMELHLIHYSYGVNSTEKGDLSSESTVSRIRTEHFPLTLESARPSHTSQYLCASSPPSGITDTQYFGPGTRLTVL.

The chain is built from TRBV11-2 and TRBJ1-5; 9 bases fit TRBD1. Germline values: CDR1 SGHAT, CDR2 FQNNGV. The length of the CDR3 is 14 residues. With 5 bases clipped from V and 7 bases from J, the junction kept 6 bases outside the gene matches. CDR3 nucleotide sequence: TGTGCCAGCAGCGAAGGGGGGACAGGGCAGCCCCAGCATTTT. Protein: CASSEGGTGQPQHF.

The chain uses TRBV30 and TRBJ2-1, with TRBD2 matching over 11 bases. The germline V gene has CDR1 GTSNPN and CDR2 SVGIG (reference sequence). Trimming removed 0 bases from V and 9 bases from J; junction bases left unmatched: 7. This CDR3 contains 15 residues. CDR3 nucleotide sequence: TGTGCCTGGAGTGTAGGACTAGCGGGTTCTGGTGAGCAGTTCTTC. This sequence encodes CAWSVGLAGSGEQFF.

J is TRBJ2-5 and V is TRBV7-2; D unresolved. In germline, CDR1 is SGHTA, CDR2 FQGNSA. CDR3 length equals 11 residues. Trimming removed 5 bases at V and 3 bases at J, with 4 bases between. This CDR3 is CASSLKETQYF. The CDR3 nucleotides read TGTGCCAGCAGCCTAAAAGAGACCCAGTACTTC. The entire variable domain, with the rest obtained from reference TRBV7-2 and TRBJ2-5, is as follows: GAGVSQSPSNKVTEKGKDVELRCDPISGHTALYWYRQSLGQGLEFLIYFQGNSAPDKSGLPSDRFSAERTGGSVSTLTIQRTQQEDSAVYLCASSLKETQYFGPGTRLLVL.

The rearrangement links TRBV7-8 to TRBJ1-5; D is undetermined. The CDR3 is made up of 15 amino acids. CDR1 and CDR2 from the germline V gene are SGHVS and FQNEAQ. The V end was cut by 4 bases, the J end by 5 bases, with 15 bases between. CDR3 loop: CASSSSWVGDQPQHF. CDR3 nucleotides: TGTGCCAGCAGCTCGTCGTGGGTGGGAGATCAGCCCCAGCATTTT. The whole variable domain, filled in from reference TRBV7-8 and TRBJ1-5, reads GAGVSQSPRYKVAKRGQDVALRCDPISGHVSLFWYQQALGQGPEFLTYFQNEAQLDKSGLPSDRFFAERPEGSVSTLKIQRTQQEDSAVYLCASSSSWVGDQPQHFGDGTRLSIL.

The V call is TRBV6-5, the J call TRBJ1-3; D not certain. The CDR3 loop spans 13 amino acids. From germline, CDR1 is MNHEY and CDR2 SVGAGI. Deletions cut 8 bases from V and 0 bases from J, with 8 bases between. The DNA for the CDR3 is TGTGCCAGCTCCCAGTCCTCTGGAAACACCATATATTTT. This gives the protein CASSQSSGNTIYF.

This chain uses TRBV30 with TRBJ2-4, with D perhaps TRBD2 (6 bases). From germline, CDR1 is GTSNPN and CDR2 SVGIG (reference sequence). The CDR3 is 13 residues long. Trimming left V 2 bases short and J 9 bases short, with 14 bases between. The CDR3 reads CAWSWREEVIQYF. The CDR3, as DNA: TGTGCCTGGAGTTGGAGGGAAGAGGTCATTCAGTACTTC.

This rearrangement joins TRBV7-9 to TRBJ1-1; TRBD1 agrees at 8 bases. From germline, CDR1 is SEHNR and CDR2 FQNEAQ (reference sequence). This CDR3 contains 15 residues. Trimming cost V 1 base and J 6 bases; bases outside gene matches: 7. The CDR3: CASSLGSGGVAEAFF. Here the CDR3 DNA reads TGTGCCAGCAGCTTAGGGTCAGGGGGCGTAGCTGAAGCTTTCTTT.

The gene calls are TRBV4-1 and TRBJ2-1; 10 bases line up with TRBD2. CDR1 is MGHRA and CDR2 is YSYEKL in the germline V gene. The CDR3 is made up of 15 amino acids. Losses at the gene ends were 8 bases for V and 6 bases for J; bases not matched to a gene: 10. This CDR3 reads CASGSSGRLGNEQFF. The CDR3 DNA is TGCGCCAGCGGATCTAGCGGGAGATTGGGCAATGAGCAGTTCTTC.

This clone is a singleton in its sample. The rearrangement links TRBV29-1 to TRBJ2-7, with D uncertain. V lost 4 bases to trimming and J lost 2 bases, with 15 bases between them. The CDR3 has 14 amino acids. The germline CDR1 and CDR2 sequences are SQVTM and ANQGSEA. In DNA, the CDR3 is TGCAGCGTTGGGTACGGCCTGGGCGCCTACGAGCAGTACTTC. This translates into CSVGYGLGAYEQYF.

This sequence joins TRBV30 and TRBJ2-2; TRBD1 is a possible D gene (5 bases). CDR3 length: 15 residues. Germline V gene sequence: CDR1 GTSNPN, CDR2 SVGIG (reference sequence). Trimming stripped 1 base from V and 6 bases from J, with 15 bases between. The CDR3: CAWSAGTGFAGELFF. The CDR3 nucleotides read TGTGCCTGGAGTGCTGGAACAGGTTTCGCCGGGGAGCTGTTTTTT. The entire variable domain, with the rest obtained from reference TRBV30 and TRBJ2-2, is as follows: SQTIHQWPATLVQPVGSPLSLECTVEGTSNPNLYWYRQAAGRGLQLLFYSVGIGQISSEVPQNLSASRPQDRQFILSSKKLLLSDSGFYLCAWSAGTGFAGELFFGEGSRLTVL.

The chain has TRBV6-5 and TRBJ1-5; D is possibly TRBD1 (5 bases). CDR1 is MNHEY and CDR2 is SVGAGI in the germline V gene. CDR3 size: 15 residues. V was trimmed by 0 bases and J by 4 bases, leaving 10 bases between them. The CDR3 region is CASSYSSGGNQPQHF. CDR3 sequence (DNA): TGTGCCAGCAGTTACTCGAGTGGGGGGAATCAGCCCCAGCATTTT.

The chain joins TRBV9 to TRBJ1-1, with 8 bases aligning to TRBD1. The CDR3 covers 14 residues. V was pared by 0 bases and J by 4 bases, with 2 bases of the junction left unmatched. Germline V gene sequence: CDR1 SGDLS, CDR2 YYNGEE. The CDR3 loop is CASSVAQGGTEAFF. The CDR3 DNA follows: TGTGCCAGCAGCGTAGCACAGGGGGGCACTGAAGCTTTCTTT.